Shown below are 9 T cell receptor beta chains from a single sample sequenced in a study of human T cells and chemical hapten exposure. Time point indicated: patch test 2, 6 weeks after DPC sensitization. The sample's treatment: therapeutic diphenylcyclopropenone sensitization with weekly scalp DPC. MiXCR, run by TCRdb on the RACE reads, gives a single entry per CDR3 protein. This sample has roughly 150,000 distinct CDR3 sequences, with approximately 12% found just once. The input for sequencing was whole blood, taken in connection with sensitization to the hapten diphenylcyclopropenone (DPC). Receptors originate from a woman aged 50 to 60 with alopecia areata. Some clones in this sample may be carry-over from other donors' samples.

This clonotype was counted between two and nine times. The CDR3 bases are TGCGCCAGCAGCTTCGTAGCGGGGTACAATGAGCAGTTCTTC. Translating it yields CASSFVAGYNEQFF. The chain has TRBV5-1 and TRBJ2-1; 8 bases match TRBD2. The CDR3 runs 14 residues. The germline gives CDR1 SGHRS, CDR2 YFSETQ. V lost 2 bases, J lost 4 bases, and 2 bases stayed unmatched.

This clonotype occurred many times. The rearrangement links TRBV12-5 to TRBJ1-1, with D unresolved. Trimming took off 7 bases at V and 3 bases at J, with 12 bases between the two ends. Germline V gene sequence: CDR1 LGHNT, CDR2 FRNRAP. The CDR3 contains 13 residues. CDR3: CASAAGVDTEAFF. CDR3 DNA: TGTGCTAGTGCAGCGGGAGTGGACACTGAAGCTTTCTTT. Complete variable domain (other parts from reference TRBV12-5 and TRBJ1-1): DARVTQTPRHKVTEMGQEVTMRCQPILGHNTVFWYRQTMMQGLELLAYFRNRAPLDDSGMPKDRFSAEMPDATLATLKIQPSEPRDSAVYFCASAAGVDTEAFFGQGTRLTVV.

CDR3 region: CSVLIGGYTEAFF. Written as DNA, the CDR3 is TGCAGCGTTCTGATCGGGGGGTACACTGAAGCTTTCTTT. The V and J genes are TRBV29-1 and TRBJ1-1; possible D gene TRBD1, 5 bases. V lost 5 bases and J 3 bases, leaving 13 bases between the germline ends. The CDR3 is made up of 13 amino acids. Germline lookup yields CDR1 SQVTM and CDR2 ANQGSEA.

This rearrangement joins TRBV28 to TRBJ1-1, with D perhaps matching TRBD1 (5 bases). Germline CDR1 reads MDHEN; CDR2 reads SYDVKM. The CDR3 spans 13 residues. Between the trimmed V and J ends, which lost 11 bases and 5 bases, there was a span of 18 bases. The CDR3 region is CASSRGEWTEAFF. For the CDR3, the DNA is TGTGCCTCTTCCCGAGGGGAATGGACTGAAGCTTTCTTT.

The chain recombines TRBV5-1 with TRBJ2-7; 7 positions match TRBD1. The CDR3 sequence is 15 residues long. The V gene end was trimmed by 4 bases and the J gene end by 7 bases; junction bases not matched to a gene: 14. The germline gives CDR1 SGHRS, CDR2 YFSETQ. CDR3 DNA: TGCGCCAGCAGCCCCTTCTGGACAGGAAGGGAAGAGCAGTACTTC. Translation gives CASSPFWTGREEQYF.

This clonotype was seen repeatedly, ten times or more. The chain is built from TRBV29-1 and TRBJ2-1; D perhaps matches TRBD2 (5 bases). Germline V gene sequence: CDR1 SQVTM, CDR2 ANQGSEA. The CDR3 spans 12 residues. With 1 base removed from V and 8 bases from J, the gap between germline ends came to 9 bases. CDR3 sequence reads: CSVEGRLDEQFF. In DNA form, the CDR3 reads TGCAGCGTTGAAGGGAGGCTTGATGAGCAGTTCTTC.

The CDR3 is CASRRDSAYGYTF. CDR3 DNA sequence: TGTGCCAGCAGAAGGGACAGCGCCTATGGCTACACCTTC. This chain uses TRBV7-9 with TRBJ1-2; 7 bases line up with TRBD1. CDR3 length equals 13 residues. The V segment lost 6 bases and the J segment 4 bases; nucleotides outside the gene matches: 5. Looked up from germline, CDR1 is SEHNR and CDR2 is FQNEAQ (reference sequence).

This clonotype was seen many times. This chain connects TRBV6-1 to TRBJ2-3; TRBD1 agrees at 9 bases. The CDR3 totals 15 residues. From germline, CDR1 is MNHNS and CDR2 SASEGT. The V and J ends lost 4 bases and 2 bases, in that order; junction bases with no gene match: 4. The DNA of the CDR3 is TGTGCCAGCAGTGGCGGGACAGGGACCACAGATACGCAGTATTTT. Translation: CASSGGTGTTDTQYF.

There are a few counts of this clonotype. The chain uses TRBV28 and TRBJ1-1; D gene ambiguous. Trimming removed 2 bases at V and 6 bases at J, with 4 bases between. This CDR3 spans 11 amino acids. CDR1 and CDR2 (germline): MDHEN, SYDVKM. This CDR3 is CASSLPAEAFF. In DNA form, the CDR3 reads TGTGCCAGCAGTTTACCGGCTGAAGCTTTCTTT.